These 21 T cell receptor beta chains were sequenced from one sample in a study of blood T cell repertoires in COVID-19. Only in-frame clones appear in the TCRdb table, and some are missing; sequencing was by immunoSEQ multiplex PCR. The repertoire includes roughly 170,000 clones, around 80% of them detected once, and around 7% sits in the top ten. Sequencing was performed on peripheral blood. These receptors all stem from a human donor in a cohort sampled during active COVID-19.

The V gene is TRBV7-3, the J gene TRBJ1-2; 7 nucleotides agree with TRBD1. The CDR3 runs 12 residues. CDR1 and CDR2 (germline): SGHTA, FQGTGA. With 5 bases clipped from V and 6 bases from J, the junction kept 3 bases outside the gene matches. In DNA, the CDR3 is TGTGCCAGCAGCCCAGGGGGAGATGGCTACACCTTC. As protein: CASSPGGDGYTF.

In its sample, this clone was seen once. The CDR3 reads CASSQWVTDQETQYF. CDR3 DNA sequence: TGCGCCAGCAGTCAATGGGTGACAGACCAAGAGACCCAGTACTTC. The chain carries TRBV23-1 and TRBJ2-5; tentatively, D is TRBD1 (5 bases). TRBV23-1 is designated an ORF whose function remains uncertain. The V and J ends lost 1 base and 0 bases respectively, with 9 bases between them. The CDR3 has 15 amino acids.

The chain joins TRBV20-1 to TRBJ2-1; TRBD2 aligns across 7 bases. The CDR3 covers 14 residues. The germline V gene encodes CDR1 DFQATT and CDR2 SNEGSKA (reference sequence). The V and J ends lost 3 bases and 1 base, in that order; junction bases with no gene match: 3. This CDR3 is CSASFGGSYNEQFF. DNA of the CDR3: TGCAGTGCTAGTTTCGGGGGGTCCTACAATGAGCAGTTCTTC.

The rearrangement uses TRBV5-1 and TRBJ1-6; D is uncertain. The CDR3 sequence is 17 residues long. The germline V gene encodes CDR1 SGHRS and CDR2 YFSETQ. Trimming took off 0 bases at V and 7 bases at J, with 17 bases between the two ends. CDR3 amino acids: CASSLVPDTGSNSPLHF. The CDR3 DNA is TGCGCCAGCAGCTTGGTCCCAGACACTGGCTCAAATTCACCCCTCCACTTT.

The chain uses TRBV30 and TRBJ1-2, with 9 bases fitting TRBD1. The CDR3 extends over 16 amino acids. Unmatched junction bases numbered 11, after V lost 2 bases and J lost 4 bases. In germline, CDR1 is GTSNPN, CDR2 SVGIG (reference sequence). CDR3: CAWSLPQGQGGYGYTF. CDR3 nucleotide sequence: TGTGCCTGGAGTCTACCGCAGGGACAGGGCGGCTATGGCTACACCTTC.

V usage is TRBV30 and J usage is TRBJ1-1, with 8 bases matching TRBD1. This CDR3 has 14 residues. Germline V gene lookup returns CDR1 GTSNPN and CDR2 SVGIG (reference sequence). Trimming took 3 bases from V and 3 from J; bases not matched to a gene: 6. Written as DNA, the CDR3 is TGTGCCTGGAGCCCTGGACAGGGACACACTGAAGCTTTCTTT. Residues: CAWSPGQGHTEAFF.

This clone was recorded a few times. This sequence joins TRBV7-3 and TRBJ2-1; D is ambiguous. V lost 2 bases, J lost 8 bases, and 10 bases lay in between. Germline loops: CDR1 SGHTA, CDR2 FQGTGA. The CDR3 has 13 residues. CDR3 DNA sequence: TGTGCCAGCAGCTTAGGGCCCGAGCATGAGCAGTTCTTC. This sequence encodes CASSLGPEHEQFF. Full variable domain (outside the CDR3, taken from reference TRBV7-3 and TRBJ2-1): GAGVSQTPSNKVTEKGKYVELRCDPISGHTALYWYRQSLGQGPEFLIYFQGTGAADDSGLPNDRFFAVRPEGSVSTLKIQRTERGDSAVYLCASSLGPEHEQFFGPGTRLTVL.

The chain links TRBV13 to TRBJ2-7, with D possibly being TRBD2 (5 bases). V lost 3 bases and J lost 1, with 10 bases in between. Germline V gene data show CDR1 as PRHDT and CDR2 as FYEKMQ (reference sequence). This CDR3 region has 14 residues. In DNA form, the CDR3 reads TGTGCCAGCAGCTTCAGCGGACCTTCCTACGAGCAGTACTTC. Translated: CASSFSGPSYEQYF.

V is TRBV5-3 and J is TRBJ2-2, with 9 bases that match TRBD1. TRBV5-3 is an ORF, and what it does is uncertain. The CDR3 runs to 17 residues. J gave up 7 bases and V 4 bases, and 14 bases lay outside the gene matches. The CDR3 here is CARSRGQGMGFGGELFF. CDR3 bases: TGTGCCAGAAGCCGGGGACAGGGTATGGGGTTCGGCGGGGAGCTGTTTTTT.

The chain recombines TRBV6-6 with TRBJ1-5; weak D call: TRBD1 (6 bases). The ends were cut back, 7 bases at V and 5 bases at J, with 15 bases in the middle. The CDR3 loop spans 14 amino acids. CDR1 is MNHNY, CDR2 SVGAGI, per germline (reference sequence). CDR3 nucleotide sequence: TGTGCCAGCATAAGGGAAGGGGGTTATCAGCCCCAGCATTTT. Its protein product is CASIREGGYQPQHF.

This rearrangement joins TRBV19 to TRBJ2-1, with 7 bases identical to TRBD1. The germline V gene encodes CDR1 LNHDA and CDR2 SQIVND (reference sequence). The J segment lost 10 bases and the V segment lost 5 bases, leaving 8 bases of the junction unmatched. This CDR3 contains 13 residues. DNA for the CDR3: TGTGCCAGTAGTTCCCGGACAGGCAGGGAGCAGTTCTTC. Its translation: CASSSRTGREQFF.

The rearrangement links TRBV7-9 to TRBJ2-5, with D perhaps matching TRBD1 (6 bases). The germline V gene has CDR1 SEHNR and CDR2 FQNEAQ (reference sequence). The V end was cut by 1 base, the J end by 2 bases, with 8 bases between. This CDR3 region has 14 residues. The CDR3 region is CASSLVTGQETQYF. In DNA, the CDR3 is TGTGCCAGCAGCTTAGTGACAGGTCAAGAGACCCAGTACTTC.

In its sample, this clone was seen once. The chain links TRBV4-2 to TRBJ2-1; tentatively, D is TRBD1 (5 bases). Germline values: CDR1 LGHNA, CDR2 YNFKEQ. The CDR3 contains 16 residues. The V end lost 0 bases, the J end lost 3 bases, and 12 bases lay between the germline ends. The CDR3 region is CASSQDLWTIYNEQFF. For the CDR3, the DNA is TGTGCCAGCAGCCAAGACCTCTGGACAATCTACAATGAGCAGTTCTTC.

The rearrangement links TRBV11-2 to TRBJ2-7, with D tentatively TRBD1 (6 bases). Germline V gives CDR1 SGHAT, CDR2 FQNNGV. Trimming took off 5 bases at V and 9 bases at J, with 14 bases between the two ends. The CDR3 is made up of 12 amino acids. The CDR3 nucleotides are TGTGCCAGCAGCAGGAGTGGGGGCACGCAGTACTTC. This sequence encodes CASSRSGGTQYF.

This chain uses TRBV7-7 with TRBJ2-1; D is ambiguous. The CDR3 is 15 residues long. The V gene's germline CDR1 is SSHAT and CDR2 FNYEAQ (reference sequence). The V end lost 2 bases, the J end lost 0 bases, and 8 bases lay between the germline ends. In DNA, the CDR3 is TGTGCCAGCAGCTTACAGTTCAGCTCCTACAATGAGCAGTTCTTC. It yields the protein CASSLQFSSYNEQFF.

Here the CDR3 DNA reads TGTGCCAGTAGTATAGACCGGAGCTCCTACAATGAGCAGTTCTTC. Encoded protein: CASSIDRSSYNEQFF. The rearrangement links TRBV19 to TRBJ2-1; D is uncertain. The CDR3 spans 15 residues. The V and J ends lost 0 bases and 0 bases respectively, with 6 bases between them. Germline V CDR1 and CDR2: LNHDA, SQIVND (reference sequence).

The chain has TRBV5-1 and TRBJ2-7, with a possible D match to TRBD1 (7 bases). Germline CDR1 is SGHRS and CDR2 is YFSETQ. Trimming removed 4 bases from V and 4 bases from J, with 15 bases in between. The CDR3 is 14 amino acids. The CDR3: CASSGRTGEYEQYF. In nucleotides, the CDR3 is TGCGCCAGCAGCGGGAGGACAGGCGAATACGAGCAGTACTTC.

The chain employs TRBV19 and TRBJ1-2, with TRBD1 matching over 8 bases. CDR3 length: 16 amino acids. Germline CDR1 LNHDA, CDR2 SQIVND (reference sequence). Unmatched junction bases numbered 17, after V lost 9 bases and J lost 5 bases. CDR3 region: CASGQGGREVRYGYTF. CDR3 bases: TGTGCCAGCGGACAGGGAGGGAGGGAGGTCAGATATGGCTACACCTTC.

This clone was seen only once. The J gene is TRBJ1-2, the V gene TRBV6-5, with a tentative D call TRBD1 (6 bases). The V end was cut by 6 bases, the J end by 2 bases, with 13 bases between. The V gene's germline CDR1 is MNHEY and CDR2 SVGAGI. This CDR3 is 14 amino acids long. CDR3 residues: CASRTTGINYGYTF. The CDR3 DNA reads TGTGCCAGCAGGACCACAGGGATCAACTATGGCTACACCTTC.

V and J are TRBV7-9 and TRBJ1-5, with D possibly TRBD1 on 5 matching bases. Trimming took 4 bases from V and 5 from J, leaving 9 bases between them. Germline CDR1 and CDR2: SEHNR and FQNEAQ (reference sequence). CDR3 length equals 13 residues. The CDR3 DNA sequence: TGTGCCAGCAGCTCGGACATACATCAGCCCCAGCATTTT. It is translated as CASSSDIHQPQHF. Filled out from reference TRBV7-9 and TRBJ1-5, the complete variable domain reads DTGVSQNPRHKITKRGQNVTFRCDPISEHNRLYWYRQTLGQGPEFLTYFQNEAQLEKSRLLSDRFSAERPKGSFSTLEIQRTEQGDSAMYLCASSSDIHQPQHFGDGTRLSIL.

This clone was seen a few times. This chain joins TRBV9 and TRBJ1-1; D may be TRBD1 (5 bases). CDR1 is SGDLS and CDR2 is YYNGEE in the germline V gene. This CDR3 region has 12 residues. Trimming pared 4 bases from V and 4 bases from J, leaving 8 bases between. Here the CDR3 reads CASSPGFTEAFF. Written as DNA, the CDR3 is TGTGCCAGCAGCCCAGGGTTCACTGAAGCTTTCTTT.